The clone carrying this TCR beta chain was observed a handful of times. No antigen is known for it. Looked up from germline, CDR1 is SGHAT and CDR2 is FQNNGV. The germline V and J ends were trimmed by 1 base and 6 bases, with 2 bases remaining between them. CDR3 length: 11 residues. Profiling relied on immunoSEQ multiplex PCR, and the TCRdb table lists in-frame clones only, not all of them. The sample carries roughly 52,000 clones, roughly 70% recorded once. The sample is drawn from a study of vaccination effects on CD4 cells after COVID-19. Antigen-specific CD4+ T cell clonotypes were called by their expansion after viral peptide-pool culture in ViraFEST. Scientists isolated CD4+ T cells after an approximately ten-day culture period ended. Recipients of the vaccine had no prior SARS-CoV-2 infection and negative nucleocapsid antibodies.

V is TRBV11-2 and J is TRBJ2-3; the D is unclear. The sequenced sample was CD4+ T cells from PBMCs cultured with SARS-CoV-2 spike peptides, obtained before COVID-19 vaccination. The TCR comes from a human donor who received a COVID-19 vaccine. The CDR3 protein is CASSLGDTQYF. The CDR3 DNA reads as TGTGCCAGCAGCTTAGGGGATACGCAGTATTTT.